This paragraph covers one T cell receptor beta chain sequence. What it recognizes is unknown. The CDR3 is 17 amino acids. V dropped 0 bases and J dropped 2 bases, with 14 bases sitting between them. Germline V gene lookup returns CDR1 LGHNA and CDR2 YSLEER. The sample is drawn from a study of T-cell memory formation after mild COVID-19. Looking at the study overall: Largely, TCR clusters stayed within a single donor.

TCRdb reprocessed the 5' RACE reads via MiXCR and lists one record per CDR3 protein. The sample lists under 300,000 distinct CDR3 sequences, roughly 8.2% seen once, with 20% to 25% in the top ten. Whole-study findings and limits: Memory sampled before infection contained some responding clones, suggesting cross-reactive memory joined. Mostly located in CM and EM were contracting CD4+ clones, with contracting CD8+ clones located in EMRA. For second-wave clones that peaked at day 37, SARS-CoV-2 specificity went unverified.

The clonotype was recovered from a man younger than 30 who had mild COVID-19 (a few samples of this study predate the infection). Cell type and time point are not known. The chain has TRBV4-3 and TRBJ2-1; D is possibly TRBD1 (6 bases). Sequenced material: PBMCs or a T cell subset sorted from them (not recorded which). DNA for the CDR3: TGCGCCAGCAGCCAAGATTTACAGGGAATCACCTACAATGAGCAGTTCTTC. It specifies CASSQDLQGITYNEQFF.